One and the same sample provided the 21 T cell receptor beta chains below, sequenced in a study of spatial heterogeneity in lung cancer. Findings of the study overall: Expanded alpha and beta TCR counts within tumors tracked tumor mutation counts.

The time point here: sample taken at primary tumor resection. TCRdb analysed the 5' RACE reads with MiXCR anew, one entry per CDR3 protein. This sample has about 3,800 distinct CDR3 sequences, with about 32% found just once. Their specific antigens are unknown. This specimen consisted of lung tumor tissue, obtained at surgery. The receptors come from a male donor with early-stage non-small cell lung cancer.

This clonotype was observed a handful of times. The chain uses TRBV7-2 and TRBJ2-3; a possible D gene is TRBD1 (6 bases). Germline lookup yields CDR1 SGHTA and CDR2 FQGNSA. This CDR3 contains 14 residues. V lost 0 bases to trimming and J lost 6 bases, with 10 bases between them. The chain's CDR3 is CASSLAQGLDTQYF. The CDR3 DNA sequence: TGTGCCAGCAGCTTAGCGCAGGGGCTCGATACGCAGTATTTT.

This chain joins TRBV5-1 and TRBJ2-2, with TRBD2 matching 10 bases. CDR3 size: 16 residues. Germline V gene lookup returns CDR1 SGHRS and CDR2 YFSETQ. Trimming removed 4 bases from V and 9 bases from J; junction bases left unmatched: 12. The CDR3 here is CASSGTEREGQRELFF. The DNA for the CDR3 is TGCGCCAGCAGCGGTACAGAGCGGGAGGGCCAGAGGGAGCTGTTTTTT.

This clonotype was counted only a few times. The chain is built from TRBV28 and TRBJ2-5; the D call may be TRBD1 or TRBD2 (6 bases each). V lost 2 bases and J lost 5, with 12 bases in between. CDR1 is MDHEN and CDR2 is SYDVKM in the germline V gene. The CDR3 has 14 amino acids. The CDR3 DNA sequence: TGTGCCAGCAGTTTAAAGGGGGGTAGCGAGACCCAGTACTTC. Amino acids: CASSLKGGSETQYF.

The rearrangement links TRBV11-2 to TRBJ2-7; the match to TRBD1 covers 8 bases. In germline, CDR1 is SGHAT, CDR2 FQNNGV. This CDR3 comprises 14 residues. Trimming took 4 bases from V and 3 from J; bases not matched to a gene: 5. In nucleotides, the CDR3 is TGTGCCAGCAGCTCGGGGACAGGATTCTACGAGCAGTACTTC. Translated, it gives CASSSGTGFYEQYF.

The chain couples TRBV20-1 to TRBJ2-1; 12 bases are a match to TRBD2. The trim removed 4 bases at V and 6 bases at J, leaving 10 bases unmatched. The CDR3 extends over 16 amino acids. Germline V gives CDR1 DFQATT, CDR2 SNEGSKA (reference sequence). The chain's CDR3 is CSATGLAGIRINEQFF. The CDR3 bases are TGCAGTGCTACAGGACTAGCGGGAATAAGGATCAATGAGCAGTTCTTC.

This clonotype qualifies as large. CDR3: CASSGTGLSYEQYF. The CDR3 DNA follows: TGTGCCAGCAGTGGGACAGGTCTCTCCTACGAGCAGTACTTC. The gene calls are TRBV12-3 or TRBV12-4 and TRBJ2-7; 8 nucleotides align to TRBD1. The CDR3 covers 14 residues. With V trimmed by 5 bases and J by 0 bases, 3 bases remained unmatched.

This clonotype was counted at least ten times. The V gene is TRBV19, the J gene TRBJ2-7; 8 nucleotides agree with TRBD1. Germline V gives CDR1 LNHDA, CDR2 SQIVND (reference sequence). The CDR3 has 14 residues. Trimming removed 7 bases from V and 2 bases from J; junction bases left unmatched: 7. In nucleotides, the CDR3 is TGTGCCAGTACTATGACAGGGGAGACCTACGAGCAGTACTTC. Translating it yields CASTMTGETYEQYF.

This clonotype has just a few counts. This chain uses TRBV27 with TRBJ2-3, with 7 nucleotides matching TRBD1. Trimming cost V 7 bases and J 1 base; bases outside gene matches: 14. The germline gives CDR1 MNHEY, CDR2 SMNVEV (reference sequence). The CDR3 length is 17 residues. CDR3 sequence (DNA): TGTGCCAGCACCTCTCACCACAGGGGCGATGGCACAGATACGCAGTATTTT. It specifies CASTSHHRGDGTDTQYF.

In this sample, this clonotype turned up a few times. J is TRBJ2-1 and V is TRBV24-1; a weak D match, TRBD1 (6 bases). Germline V CDR1 and CDR2: KGHDR, SFDVKD. V lost 3 bases and J 7 bases, leaving 9 bases between the germline ends. CDR3 length: 13 amino acids. This CDR3 reads CATSDQDSNEQFF. CDR3 DNA sequence: TGTGCCACCAGTGATCAGGACAGTAATGAGCAGTTCTTC.

This clonotype was seen at least ten times. V and J are TRBV6-5 and TRBJ2-7, with TRBD2 matching 10 bases. The ends lost 8 bases at V and 0 bases at J; junction bases unmatched: 10. This CDR3 has 16 residues. Germline assignment: CDR1 MNHEY and CDR2 SVGAGI. The DNA for the CDR3 is TGTGCCAGCGCTTCCCTAGCGGGAGTAAACTCCTACGAGCAGTACTTC. It codes for CASASLAGVNSYEQYF.

This clonotype was observed a handful of times. The CDR3 protein is CASSILSKGSGEQFF. CDR3 DNA: TGTGCCAGTAGTATCCTCTCGAAAGGTTCGGGTGAGCAGTTCTTC. The chain carries TRBV19 and TRBJ2-1; D gene ambiguous. V lost 3 bases to trimming and J lost 9 bases, with 18 bases between them. Germline assignment: CDR1 LNHDA and CDR2 SQIVND (reference sequence). This CDR3 is built from 15 residues. The full variable domain, rest sourced from reference TRBV19 and TRBJ2-1, is DGGITQSPKYLFRKEGQNVTLSCEQNLNHDAMYWYRQDPGQGLRLIYYSQIVNDFQKGDIAEGYSVSREKKESFPLTVTSAQKNPTAFYLCASSILSKGSGEQFFGPGTRLTVL.

The CDR3 is CAISESGLVHEQYF. The CDR3 nucleotides are TGTGCCATCAGTGAGTCGGGACTAGTGCACGAGCAGTACTTC. V is TRBV10-3 and J is TRBJ2-7, with 8 bases identical to TRBD2. V lost 0 bases, J lost 5 bases, and 3 bases stayed unmatched. CDR1 ENHRY and CDR2 SYGVKD come from the germline V gene. This CDR3 region has 14 residues.

This chain links TRBV29-1 with TRBJ2-3; D remains unclear. The CDR3 is 16 residues long. Germline-derived CDR1 and CDR2 are SQVTM and ANQGSEA. V lost 3 bases and J lost 2, with 18 bases in between. Written as DNA, the CDR3 is TGCAGCGTTGAGTCGCGTGCGGAGATTCACACAGATACGCAGTATTTT. This translates into CSVESRAEIHTDTQYF.

This clonotype has only one observation. This chain links TRBV7-3 with TRBJ2-2; D is uncertain. CDR1 is SGHTA and CDR2 is FQGTGA in the germline V gene. This CDR3 is built from 15 residues. V lost 4 bases and J 5 bases, leaving 14 bases between the germline ends. DNA of the CDR3: TGTGCCAGCAGCTCAACAACGGGCCCTACCGGGGAGCTGTTTTTT. Translated: CASSSTTGPTGELFF.

This clonotype was observed a few times. V usage is TRBV5-1 and J usage is TRBJ2-7, with D perhaps matching TRBD2 (5 bases). CDR1 is SGHRS, CDR2 YFSETQ, per germline. The CDR3 extends over 16 amino acids. Trimming took 0 bases from V and 2 from J, leaving 15 bases between them. CDR3 in amino acids: CASSLAGPGTPYEQYF. CDR3 DNA: TGCGCCAGCAGCTTGGCCGGGCCGGGAACACCCTACGAGCAGTACTTC.

This clonotype is judged large. The chain links TRBV29-1 to TRBJ2-1; D gene uncertain. Germline lookup yields CDR1 SQVTM and CDR2 ANQGSEA. V gave up 1 base and J gave up 2 bases, with 6 bases separating them. This CDR3 is 13 amino acids long. CDR3 protein: CSVEVVAYNEQFF. The DNA of the CDR3 is TGCAGCGTTGAAGTGGTGGCCTACAATGAGCAGTTCTTC.

This clonotype is labeled medium-sized. This chain joins TRBV2 and TRBJ2-5; the D gene could be TRBD1 or TRBD2 (5 bases each). The CDR3 is 12 amino acids. V dropped 6 bases and J dropped 8 bases, with 13 bases sitting between them. Germline V gives CDR1 SNHLY, CDR2 FYNNEI. For the CDR3, the DNA is TGTGCCAGCAGGGGGGTAGCTACAACCCAGTACTTC. Its translation: CASRGVATTQYF.

The gene calls are TRBV6-2 or TRBV6-3 and TRBJ2-7; D perhaps matches TRBD2 (5 bases). The CDR3 sequence is 15 residues long. Deletions cut 8 bases from V and 2 bases from J, with 19 bases between. The germline gives CDR1 MNHEY, CDR2 SVGEGT. CDR3 region: CASRRGADDTYEQYF. The CDR3 region has the DNA TGTGCCAGCCGCCGGGGAGCGGACGATACCTACGAGCAGTACTTC.

This chain joins TRBV29-1 and TRBJ2-1; D uncertain. Germline CDR1 and CDR2: SQVTM and ANQGSEA. The V gene lost 8 bases and the J gene lost 5 bases, with 4 bases spanning the gap. This CDR3 contains 9 residues. CDR3 loop: CSPHNEQFF. CDR3 bases: TGCAGCCCCCACAATGAGCAGTTCTTC.

By sample fraction, this clonotype is large (0.1 to 1%). The rearrangement joins TRBV14 to TRBJ1-1; no clear D. This CDR3 has 15 amino acids. Germline V gene lookup returns CDR1 SGHDN and CDR2 FVKESK. V gave up 0 bases and J gave up 1 base, with 9 bases separating them. CDR3 sequence: CASSQDQSTNTEAFF. For the CDR3, the DNA is TGTGCCAGCAGCCAAGATCAGTCAACGAACACTGAAGCTTTCTTT.

The chain has TRBV5-1 and TRBJ2-7; 7 nucleotides line up with TRBD1. The trim removed 4 bases at V and 2 bases at J, leaving 9 bases unmatched. CDR3 length: 15 residues. Germline lookup yields CDR1 SGHRS and CDR2 YFSETQ. In DNA form, the CDR3 reads TGCGCCAGCAGCCTTTCTGGACAGGATACCTACGAGCAGTACTTC. Residues: CASSLSGQDTYEQYF. The variable domain in full, with the rest retrieved from reference TRBV5-1 and TRBJ2-7, is KAGVTQTPRYLIKTRGQQVTLSCSPISGHRSVSWYQQTPGQGLQFLFEYFSETQRNKGNFPGRFSGRQFSNSRSEMNVSTLELGDSALYLCASSLSGQDTYEQYFGPGTRLTVT.